This is a list of T cell receptor beta chains from one sample in a study of a mutant IDH1 vaccine in newly diagnosed glioma. This table comes from immunoSEQ multiplex PCR, and its TCRdb copy is limited to in-frame clones, with some not included. The table includes about 120,000 clones, roughly nine tenths detected once. No antigen has been identified for these receptors. The specimen comprised PBMCs, sampled from a glioma patient whose treatment included an IDH1 peptide vaccine. These receptors came from a woman aged 45-59 years with glioma. Both conserved end residues are part of each CDR3. A D gene is named only where the DNA matches it firmly. Rows give clone size only sometimes, using once, few, many, or a class for an expanded clone.

D gene | J gene | V gene | clone size | CDR3 protein | CDR3 DNA
NA | TRBJ1-2 | TRBV11-2 | NA | CASSLGAVGYTF | TGTGCCAGCAGCTTAGGGGCGGTAGGCTACACCTTC
NA | TRBJ2-7 | TRBV5-4 | NA | CASSLGAGPEQYF | TGTGCCAGCAGCTTAGGGGCAGGCCCCGAGCAGTACTTC
NA | TRBJ1-1 | TRBV4-1 | NA | CATSLGGKNTEAFF | TGCGCCACCTCCTTGGGGGGTAAGAACACTGAAGCTTTCTTT
NA | TRBJ1-1 | TRBV30 | NA | CAWSLWGKRGRTEAFF | TGTGCCTGGAGTCTTTGGGGGAAGAGAGGACGGACTGAAGCTTTCTTT
NA | TRBJ1-4 | TRBV11-2 | NA | CASSSRTVEKLFF | TGTGCCAGCAGCTCCCGGACAGTCGAAAAACTGTTTTTT
TRBD2 | TRBJ2-7 | TRBV5-1 | NA | CASSLLAGEDEQYF | TGCGCCAGCAGCTTACTAGCGGGAGAAGATGAGCAGTACTTC
NA | TRBJ1-4 | TRBV5-4 | NA | CASSLGGAAGNEKLFF | TGTGCCAGCAGCTTGGGGGGAGCGGCCGGTAATGAAAAACTGTTTTTT
NA | TRBJ2-7 | TRBV4-1 | NA | CASSQEPQGAYEQYF | TGCGCCAGCAGCCAAGAACCACAGGGAGCCTACGAGCAGTACTTC
NA | TRBJ1-5 | TRBV27 | few | CASSLSFRDGNQPQHF | TGTGCCAGCAGTTTATCTTTCCGGGACGGAAATCAGCCCCAGCATTTT
NA | TRBJ2-1 | TRBV6-6 | few | CASSYKGEQFF | TGTGCCAGCAGTTACAAGGGTGAGCAGTTCTTC
TRBD1 | TRBJ2-7 | TRBV7-2 | NA | CASSITGTAPYEQYF | TGTGCCAGCAGCATTACCGGGACAGCACCCTACGAGCAGTACTTC
NA | TRBJ1-1 | TRBV18 | NA | CASSPGQHPNTEAFF | TGTGCCAGCTCACCTGGCCAACACCCGAACACTGAAGCTTTCTTT
NA | TRBJ2-1 | TRBV19 | NA | CATLRGQGSYNEQFF | TGTGCCACCTTGAGGGGACAAGGGTCCTACAATGAGCAGTTCTTC
TRBD1 | TRBJ2-2 | TRBV6-5 | NA | CASRPGQGAVGELFF | TGTGCCAGCAGGCCGGGACAGGGGGCCGTCGGGGAGCTGTTTTTT
NA | TRBJ1-5 | TRBV5-6 | NA | CASSLGWGESNQPQHF | TGTGCCAGCAGCTTGGGGTGGGGGGAGAGCAATCAGCCCCAGCATTTT
TRBD2 | TRBJ2-1 | TRBV18 | NA | CASSARDYPNEQFF | TGTGCCAGCTCAGCCCGGGACTACCCCAATGAGCAGTTCTTC
NA | TRBJ2-3 | TRBV7-9 | NA | CASPGARGRRSTDTQYF | TGTGCCAGCCCGGGGGCCCGGGGAAGGAGGTCCACAGATACGCAGTATTTT
TRBD2 | TRBJ2-3 | TRBV6-1 | NA | CASHSGGKRTDTQYF | TGTGCCAGTCATTCGGGGGGAAAGAGGACAGATACGCAGTATTTT
NA | TRBJ1-4 | TRBV10-1 | NA | CASSVGGGEKLFF | TGCGCCAGCAGTGTTGGTGGCGGCGAAAAACTGTTTTTT
NA | TRBJ2-7 | TRBV7-9 | NA | CASSLFPGDRSSYEQYF | TGTGCCAGCAGCTTATTCCCAGGGGACCGGAGCTCCTACGAGCAGTACTTC
NA | TRBJ1-1 | TRBV27 | once | CASSRLTGGTEAFF | TGTGCCAGCAGCCGGCTTACGGGAGGTACTGAAGCTTTCTTT
NA | TRBJ1-1 | TRBV7-3 | NA | CASSPSPGRETEAFF | TGTGCCAGCAGCCCCTCCCCGGGTCGGGAAACTGAAGCTTTCTTT
NA | TRBJ2-7 | TRBV10-1 | NA | CASSEGGISEQYF | TGCGCCAGCAGTGAGGGCGGGATTTCCGAGCAGTACTTC
NA | TRBJ1-1 | TRBV6-1 | NA | CATTTGRTNTEAFF | TGTGCCACTACTACGGGTAGGACGAACACTGAAGCTTTCTTT
NA | TRBJ1-2 | TRBV2 | NA | CASRSQDYGYTF | TGTGCCAGCCGCAGTCAGGACTATGGCTACACCTTC
NA | TRBJ2-5 | TRBV4-1 | NA | CASSPQDGETQYF | TGCGCCAGCAGCCCTCAGGACGGGGAGACCCAGTACTTC
NA | TRBJ2-7 | TRBV18 | NA | CASSPPRVRPSYEQYF | TGTGCCAGCTCACCACCGAGGGTCAGGCCCTCCTACGAGCAGTACTTC
NA | TRBJ2-5 | TRBV10-2 | NA | CASSESKLQETQYF | TGCGCCAGCAGTGAGTCGAAACTCCAAGAGACCCAGTACTTC
TRBD1 | TRBJ2-2 | TRBV15 | NA | CATSRDQTGATRELFF | TGTGCCACCAGCAGAGACCAGACAGGGGCTACCAGGGAGCTGTTTTTT
NA | TRBJ2-1 | TRBV2 | NA | CASTREGYNEQFF | TGTGCCAGCACTCGAGAGGGGTACAATGAGCAGTTCTTC
TRBD1 | TRBJ1-4 | TRBV29-1 | NA | CSVSLQGRGNEKLFF | TGCAGCGTGTCATTACAGGGGAGGGGTAATGAAAAACTGTTTTTT
NA | TRBJ2-6 | TRBV5-6 | NA | CASSLEMYRPSGANVLTF | TGTGCCAGCAGCTTGGAAATGTACAGACCCTCTGGGGCCAACGTCCTGACTTTC
NA | TRBJ2-1 | TRBV28 | NA | CASRGTHSYNEQFF | TGTGCCAGCCGGGGGACTCACTCCTACAATGAGCAGTTCTTC
TRBD1 | TRBJ1-4 | TRBV5-1 | NA | CASSADRASPNEKLFF | TGCGCCAGCAGCGCGGACAGGGCTTCGCCTAATGAAAAACTGTTTTTT
TRBD1 | TRBJ1-6 | TRBV28 | NA | CATQGGGTAASPLHF | TGTGCCACCCAGGGGGGGGGCACGGCGGCATCACCCCTCCACTTT
NA | TRBJ2-1 | TRBV15 | NA | CATSRGGRHAYNEQFF | TGTGCCACCAGCAGAGGTGGACGGCACGCCTACAATGAGCAGTTCTTC
NA | TRBJ1-1 | TRBV7-6 | NA | CASSSSRALNTEAFF | TGTGCCAGCAGCTCGTCCAGGGCCCTGAACACTGAAGCTTTCTTT
TRBD1 | TRBJ1-3 | TRBV5-4 | NA | CASSSRDSSGNTIYF | TGTGCCAGCAGCTCACGGGACAGCTCTGGAAACACCATATATTTT
TRBD1 | TRBJ1-1 | TRBV18 | NA | CASSPLPGGNTEAFF | TGTGCCAGCTCACCACTTCCAGGGGGGAACACTGAAGCTTTCTTT